The sample holds one count of the clone carrying this TCR beta chain. The assay was immunoSEQ multiplex PCR, and TCRdb's table has in-frame clones only and misses some. Of about 180,000 clones detected, roughly 79% appear once; the ten largest clones hold around 24%. This CDR3 comprises 15 residues. J was trimmed by 8 bases and V by 5 bases; bases with no gene match: 11. Germline V CDR1 and CDR2: SGHTA, FQGTGA. This specimen belongs to a study of blood T cell repertoires in COVID-19. Study details: Specimens from acute and convalescent COVID-19 originated in the United States, Italy and Spain. PBMCs, B-cell-depleted T cells, or T cells provided the cDNA or gDNA that made up the material.

The J gene is TRBJ2-1, the V gene TRBV7-3; 8 bases match TRBD2. This sequence originates from a woman in her seventies with acute or convalescent COVID-19. Material: peripheral blood. CDR3 region: CASSPTSGGRDEQFF. The CDR3 nucleotides read TGTGCCAGCAGCCCAACTAGCGGAGGTCGGGATGAGCAGTTCTTC.